This T cell receptor beta chain was recorded in a study of blood T cell repertoires in COVID-19. The CDR3 is 16 amino acids. Germline lookup yields CDR1 MGHRA and CDR2 YSYEKL. With 1 base clipped from V and 4 bases from J, the junction kept 3 bases outside the gene matches. The protocol was immunoSEQ multiplex PCR, while the TCRdb copy is restricted to in-frame clones and leaves out a portion. The table records about 190,000 clones, 80% to 90% of them present only once. The chain has TRBV4-1 and TRBJ2-4; the match to TRBD2 covers 11 bases. This receptor was taken from a man between 25 and 39 years old with active or convalescent COVID-19. Material for sequencing was peripheral blood. The CDR3 sequence is CASSQVLAGGKNIQYF. The CDR3 DNA is TGCGCCAGCAGCCAAGTTCTAGCGGGGGGAAAAAACATTCAGTACTTC.